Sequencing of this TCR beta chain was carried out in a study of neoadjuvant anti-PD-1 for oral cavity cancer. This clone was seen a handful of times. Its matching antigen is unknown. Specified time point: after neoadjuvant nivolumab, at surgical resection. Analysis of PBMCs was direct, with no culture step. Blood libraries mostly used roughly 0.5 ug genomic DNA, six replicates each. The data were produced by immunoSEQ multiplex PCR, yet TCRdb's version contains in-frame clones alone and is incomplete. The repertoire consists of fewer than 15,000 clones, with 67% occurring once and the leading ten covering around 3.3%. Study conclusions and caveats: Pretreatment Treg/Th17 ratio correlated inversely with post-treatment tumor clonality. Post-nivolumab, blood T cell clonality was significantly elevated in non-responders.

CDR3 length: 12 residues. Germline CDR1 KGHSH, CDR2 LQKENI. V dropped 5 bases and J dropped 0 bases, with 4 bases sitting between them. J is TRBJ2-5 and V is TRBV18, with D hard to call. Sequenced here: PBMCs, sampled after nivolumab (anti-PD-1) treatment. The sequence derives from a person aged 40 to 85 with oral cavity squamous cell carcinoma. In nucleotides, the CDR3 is TGTGCCAGCTCATCGTACCAAGAGACCCAGTACTTC. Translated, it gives CASSSYQETQYF.